This T cell receptor (beta chain) was identified in a study of blood T cell repertoires in COVID-19. In germline, CDR1 is WSHSY, CDR2 SAAADI. The ends were cut back, 3 bases at V and 7 bases at J, with 15 bases in the middle. The CDR3 extends over 14 amino acids. Measured with immunoSEQ multiplex PCR; TCRdb has only the in-frame clones, and not every one. Here the sample spans about 36,000 clones, 80% to 90% being singletons. The chain carries TRBV10-2 and TRBJ1-2; TRBD1 is a possible D gene (6 bases). Sequences were obtained from peripheral blood. The sequence was collected from a human donor in a cohort sampled during active or convalescent COVID-19. The donor label of this sample is uncertain. The CDR3 is CASSDPAGAIGYTF. The CDR3 nucleotides are TGCGCCAGCAGTGATCCGGCGGGGGCGATTGGCTACACCTTC.